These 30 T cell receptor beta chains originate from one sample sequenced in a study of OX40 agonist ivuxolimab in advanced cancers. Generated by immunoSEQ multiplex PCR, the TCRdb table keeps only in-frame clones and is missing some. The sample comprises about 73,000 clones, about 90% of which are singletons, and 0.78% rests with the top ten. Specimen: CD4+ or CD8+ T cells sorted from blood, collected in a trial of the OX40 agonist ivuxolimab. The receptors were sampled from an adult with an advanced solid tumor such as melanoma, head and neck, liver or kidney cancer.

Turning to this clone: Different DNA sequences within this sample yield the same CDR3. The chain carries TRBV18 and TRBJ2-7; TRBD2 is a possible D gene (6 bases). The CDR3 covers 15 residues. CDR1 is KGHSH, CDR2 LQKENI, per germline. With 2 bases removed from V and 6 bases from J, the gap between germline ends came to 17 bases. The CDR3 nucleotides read TGTGCCAGCTCACCAGGGGCCCCGGAGGGACCCGAGCAGTACTTC. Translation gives CASSPGAPEGPEQYF.

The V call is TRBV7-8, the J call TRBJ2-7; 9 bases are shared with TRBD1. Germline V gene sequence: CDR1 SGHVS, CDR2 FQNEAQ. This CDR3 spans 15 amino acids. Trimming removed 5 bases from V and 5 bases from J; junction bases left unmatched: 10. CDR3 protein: CASSPRDRASNEQYF. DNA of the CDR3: TGTGCCAGCAGCCCCCGGGACAGGGCAAGCAACGAGCAGTACTTC.

CDR3 nucleotide sequence: TGTGCCAGCAGCCAAAACCCGGGGGCCCCAGATACGCAGTATTTT. Its translation is CASSQNPGAPDTQYF. The chain uses TRBV11-2 and TRBJ2-3, with D possibly called TRBD1 or TRBD2 (6 bases each). The CDR3 sequence is 15 residues long. CDR1 is SGHAT and CDR2 is FQNNGV in the germline V gene. Between the trimmed V and J ends, which lost 5 bases and 4 bases, there was a span of 16 bases. Drawing the rest from reference TRBV11-2 and TRBJ2-3, the complete variable domain is EAGVAQSPRYKIIEKRQSVAFWCNPISGHATLYWYQQILGQGPKLLIQFQNNGVVDDSQLPKDRFSAERLKGVDSTLKIQPAKLEDSAVYLCASSQNPGAPDTQYFGPGTRLTVL.

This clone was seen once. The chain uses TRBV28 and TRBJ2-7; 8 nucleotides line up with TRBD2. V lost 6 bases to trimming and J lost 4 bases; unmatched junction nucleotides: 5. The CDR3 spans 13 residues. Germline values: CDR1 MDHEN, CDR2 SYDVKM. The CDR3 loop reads CASRPGTSYEQYF. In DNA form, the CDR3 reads TGTGCCAGCAGGCCCGGGACTAGTTACGAGCAGTACTTC.

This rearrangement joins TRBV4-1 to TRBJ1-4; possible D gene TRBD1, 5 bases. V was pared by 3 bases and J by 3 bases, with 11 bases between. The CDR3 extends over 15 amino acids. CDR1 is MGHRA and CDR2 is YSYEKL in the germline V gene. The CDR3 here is CASSQGRGANEKLFF. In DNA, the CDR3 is TGCGCCAGCAGCCAGGGGCGGGGGGCTAATGAAAAACTGTTTTTT.

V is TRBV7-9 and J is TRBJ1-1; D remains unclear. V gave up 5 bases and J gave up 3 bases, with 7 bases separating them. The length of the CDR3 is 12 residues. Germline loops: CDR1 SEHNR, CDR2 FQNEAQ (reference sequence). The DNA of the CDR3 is TGTGCCAGCAGCCCACAGTACACTGAAGCTTTCTTT. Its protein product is CASSPQYTEAFF.

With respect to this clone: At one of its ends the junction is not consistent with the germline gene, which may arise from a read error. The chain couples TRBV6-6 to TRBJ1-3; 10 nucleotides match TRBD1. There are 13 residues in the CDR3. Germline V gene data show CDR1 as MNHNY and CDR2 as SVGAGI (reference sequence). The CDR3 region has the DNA TGTGCCAGCAGTTACTCCCACCCGGGACAGGGGTTCTTT. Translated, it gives CASSYSHPGQGFF.

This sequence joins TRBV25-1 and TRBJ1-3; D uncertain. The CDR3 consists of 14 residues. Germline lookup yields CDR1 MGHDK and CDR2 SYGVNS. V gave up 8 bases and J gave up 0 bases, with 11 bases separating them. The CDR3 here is CASYVWSSGNTIYF. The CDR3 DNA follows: TGTGCCAGCTACGTCTGGAGCTCTGGAAACACCATATATTTT.

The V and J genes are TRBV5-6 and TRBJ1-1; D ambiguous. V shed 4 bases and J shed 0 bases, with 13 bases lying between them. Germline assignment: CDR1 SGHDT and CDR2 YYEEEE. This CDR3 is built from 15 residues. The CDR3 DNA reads TGTGCCAGCAGCGGGGTGTTGGGCATGAACACTGAAGCTTTCTTT. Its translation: CASSGVLGMNTEAFF. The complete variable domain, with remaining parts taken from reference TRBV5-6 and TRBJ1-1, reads DAGVTQSPTHLIKTRGQQVTLRCSPKSGHDTVSWYQQALGQGPQFIFQYYEEEERQRGNFPDRFSGHQFPNYSSELNVNALLLGDSALYLCASSGVLGMNTEAFFGQGTRLTVV.

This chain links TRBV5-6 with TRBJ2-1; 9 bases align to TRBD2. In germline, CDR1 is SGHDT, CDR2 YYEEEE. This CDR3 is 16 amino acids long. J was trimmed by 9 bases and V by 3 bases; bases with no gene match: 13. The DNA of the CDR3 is TGTGCCAGCAGCTGGTCCGGTAGCGGGAGTTTGGGTGAGCAGTTCTTC. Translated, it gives CASSWSGSGSLGEQFF.

The CDR3 is CASSLAGGSPYNEQFF. The CDR3 nucleotides are TGTGCCAGCAGCTTAGCTGGCGGGAGTCCCTACAATGAGCAGTTCTTC. This sequence joins TRBV7-6 and TRBJ2-1, with 7 bases fitting TRBD2. V lost 0 bases and J lost 2; bases outside the gene matches: 4. This CDR3 is built from 16 residues. Germline V gives CDR1 SGHVS, CDR2 FNYEAQ.

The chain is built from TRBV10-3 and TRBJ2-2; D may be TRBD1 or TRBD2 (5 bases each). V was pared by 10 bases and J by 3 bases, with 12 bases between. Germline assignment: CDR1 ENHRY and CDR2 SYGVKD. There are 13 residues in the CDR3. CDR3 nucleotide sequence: TGTGCCACCTCAGGGACCCACACCGGGGAGCTGTTTTTT. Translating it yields CATSGTHTGELFF.

CDR3 nucleotides: TGTGCCAGCTCACGGCGCAGGGCCCTCGAGGATCAGCCCCAGCATTTT. The encoded protein is CASSRRRALEDQPQHF. The chain links TRBV18 to TRBJ1-5, with D perhaps matching TRBD1 (5 bases). V lost 4 bases, J lost 5 bases, and 18 bases lay in between. The CDR3 has 16 residues. CDR1 and CDR2 (germline): KGHSH, LQKENI. The full variable domain, rest sourced from reference TRBV18 and TRBJ1-5, is NAGVMQNPRHLVRRRGQEARLRCSPMKGHSHVYWYRQLPEEGLKFMVYLQKENIIDESGMPKERFSAEFPKEGPSILRIQQVVRGDSAAYFCASSRRRALEDQPQHFGDGTRLSIL.

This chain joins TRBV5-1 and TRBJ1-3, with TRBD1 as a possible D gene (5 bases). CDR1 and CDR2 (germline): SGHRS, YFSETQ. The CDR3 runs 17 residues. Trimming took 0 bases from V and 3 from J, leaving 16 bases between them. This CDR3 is CASSLEVGQGIGNTIYF. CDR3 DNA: TGCGCCAGCAGCTTGGAAGTGGGGCAGGGAATTGGAAACACCATATATTTT.

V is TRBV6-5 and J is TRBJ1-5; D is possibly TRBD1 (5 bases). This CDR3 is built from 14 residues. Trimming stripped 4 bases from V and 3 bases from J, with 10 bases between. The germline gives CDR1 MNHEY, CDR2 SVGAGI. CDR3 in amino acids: CASSSTGDNQPQHF. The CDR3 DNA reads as TGTGCCAGCAGTTCAACAGGCGACAATCAGCCCCAGCATTTT.

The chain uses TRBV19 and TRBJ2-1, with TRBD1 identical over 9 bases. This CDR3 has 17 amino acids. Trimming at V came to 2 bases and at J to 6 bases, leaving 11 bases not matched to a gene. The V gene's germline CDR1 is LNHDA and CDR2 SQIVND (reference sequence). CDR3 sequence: CASSITGTGTGANEQFF. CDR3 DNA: TGTGCCAGTAGTATAACCGGGACAGGGACAGGAGCCAATGAGCAGTTCTTC.

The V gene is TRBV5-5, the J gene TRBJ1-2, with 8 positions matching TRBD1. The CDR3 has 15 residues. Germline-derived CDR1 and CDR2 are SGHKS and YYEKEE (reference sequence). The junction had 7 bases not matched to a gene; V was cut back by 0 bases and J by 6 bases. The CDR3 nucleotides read TGTGCCAGCAGCTTGGAATGGACAGGGAGAGATGGCTACACCTTC. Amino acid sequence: CASSLEWTGRDGYTF.

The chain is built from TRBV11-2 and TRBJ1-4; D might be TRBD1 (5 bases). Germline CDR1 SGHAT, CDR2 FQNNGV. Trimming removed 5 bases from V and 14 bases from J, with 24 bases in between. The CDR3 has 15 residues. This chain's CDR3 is CASSTGHLRAPRLFF. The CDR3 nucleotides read TGTGCCAGCAGCACCGGACATCTTCGCGCCCCACGGCTGTTTTTT.

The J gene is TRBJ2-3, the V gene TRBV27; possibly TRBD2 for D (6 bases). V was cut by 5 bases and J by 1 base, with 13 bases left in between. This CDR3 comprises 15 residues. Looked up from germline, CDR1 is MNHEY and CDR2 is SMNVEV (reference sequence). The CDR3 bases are TGTGCCAGCAGTCAGACTAGGTATGGCACAGATACGCAGTATTTT. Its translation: CASSQTRYGTDTQYF.

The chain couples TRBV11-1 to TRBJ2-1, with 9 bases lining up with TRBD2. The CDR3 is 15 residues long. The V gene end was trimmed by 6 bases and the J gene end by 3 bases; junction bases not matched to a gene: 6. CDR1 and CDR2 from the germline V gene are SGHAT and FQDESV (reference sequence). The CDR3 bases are TGTGCCAGCAGTGCAGCGGGGGGCGGCTACAATGAGCAGTTCTTC. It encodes CASSAAGGGYNEQFF.

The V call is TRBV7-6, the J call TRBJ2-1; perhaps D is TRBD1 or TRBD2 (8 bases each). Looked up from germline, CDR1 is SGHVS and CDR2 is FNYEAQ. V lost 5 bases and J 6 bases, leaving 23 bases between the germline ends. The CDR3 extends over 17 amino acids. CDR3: CASSPFRGGTGSNEQFF. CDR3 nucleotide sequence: TGTGCCAGCAGCCCATTCCGGGGGGGGACAGGCTCCAATGAGCAGTTCTTC. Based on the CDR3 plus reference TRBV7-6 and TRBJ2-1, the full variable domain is GAGVSQSPRYKVTKRGQDVALRCDPISGHVSLYWYRQALGQGPEFLTYFNYEAQQDKSGLPNDRFSAERPEGSISTLTIQRTEQRDSAMYRCASSPFRGGTGSNEQFFGPGTRLTVL.

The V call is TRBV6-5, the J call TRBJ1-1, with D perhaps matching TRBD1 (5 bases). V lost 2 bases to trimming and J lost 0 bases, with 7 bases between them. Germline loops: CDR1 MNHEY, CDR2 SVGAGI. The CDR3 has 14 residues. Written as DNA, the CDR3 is TGTGCCAGCAGTTACGGAGGGGTGAACACTGAAGCTTTCTTT. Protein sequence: CASSYGGVNTEAFF.

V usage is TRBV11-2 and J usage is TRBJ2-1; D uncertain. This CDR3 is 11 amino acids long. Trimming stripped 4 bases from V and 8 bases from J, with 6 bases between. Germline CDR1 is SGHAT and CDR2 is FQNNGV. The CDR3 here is CASSYGYEQFF. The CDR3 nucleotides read TGTGCCAGCAGCTACGGATATGAGCAGTTCTTC.

Here the CDR3 reads CASSPSLQGATGELFF. DNA for the CDR3: TGTGCCAGCTCACCGAGCCTGCAGGGGGCAACCGGGGAGCTGTTTTTT. The genes are TRBV18 and TRBJ2-2, with 8 bases matching TRBD1. V lost 3 bases and J lost 5; bases outside the gene matches: 8. The germline V gene has CDR1 KGHSH and CDR2 LQKENI. CDR3 length: 16 residues.

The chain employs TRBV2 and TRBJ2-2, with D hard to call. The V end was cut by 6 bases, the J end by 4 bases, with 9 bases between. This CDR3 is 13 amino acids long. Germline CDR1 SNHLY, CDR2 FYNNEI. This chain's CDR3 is CASSQQSTGELFF. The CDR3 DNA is TGTGCCAGCAGCCAACAAAGCACCGGGGAGCTGTTTTTT.

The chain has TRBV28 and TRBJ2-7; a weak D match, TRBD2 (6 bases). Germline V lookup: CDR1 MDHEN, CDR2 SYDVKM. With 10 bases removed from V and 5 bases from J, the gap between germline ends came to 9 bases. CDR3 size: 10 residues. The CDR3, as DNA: TGTGCCACTGGAGGGAACGAGCAGTACTTC. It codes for CATGGNEQYF.

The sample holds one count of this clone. In DNA form, the CDR3 reads TGTGCCAGCCTTGGGGATACGCAGTATTTT. It encodes CASLGDTQYF. V and J are TRBV6-5 and TRBJ2-3, with D unresolved. From germline, CDR1 is MNHEY and CDR2 SVGAGI. Trimming removed 8 bases from V and 6 bases from J, with 6 bases in between. This CDR3 has 10 residues.

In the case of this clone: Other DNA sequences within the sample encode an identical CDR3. The CDR3 nucleotides read TGTGCCAGCAGCTTAGGGGGGTCCACCGGGGAGCTGTTTTTT. This sequence encodes CASSLGGSTGELFF. The chain joins TRBV11-3 to TRBJ2-2; the D gene could be TRBD1 or TRBD2 (5 bases each). The CDR3 contains 14 residues. The V gene lost 1 base and the J gene lost 4 bases, with 7 bases spanning the gap. CDR1 is SGHNT and CDR2 is YENEEA in the germline V gene.

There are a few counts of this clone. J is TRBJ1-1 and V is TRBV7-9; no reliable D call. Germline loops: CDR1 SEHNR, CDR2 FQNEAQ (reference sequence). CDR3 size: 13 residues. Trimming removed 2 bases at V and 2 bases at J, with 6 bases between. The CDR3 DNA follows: TGTGCCAGCAGCTTACAGTCCAACACTGAAGCTTTCTTT. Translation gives CASSLQSNTEAFF.

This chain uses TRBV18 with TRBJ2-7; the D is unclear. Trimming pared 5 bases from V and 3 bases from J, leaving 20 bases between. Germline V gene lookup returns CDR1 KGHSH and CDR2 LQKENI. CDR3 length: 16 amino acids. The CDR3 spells CASSSRTGGLGYEQYF. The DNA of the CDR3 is TGTGCCAGCTCATCCCGGACCGGTGGATTAGGCTACGAGCAGTACTTC.